This entry describes one T cell receptor beta chain. As handled by the study authors: Researchers report that nucleated cell counts were estimated from reference gene primer amplification. Profiled with immunoSEQ multiplex PCR; TCRdb holds only in-frame clones, not every one. V, J and clone size derive from that table, while D and trimming were established from the DNA sequence. The sample carries 150,000 to 200,000 clones, 83% recorded once. This specimen comes from a study of blood T cell repertoires in COVID-19. Background on the study: The United States, Italy and Spain provided the acute and convalescent COVID-19 samples.

Germline CDR1 MDHEN, CDR2 SYDVKM. This CDR3 is 10 amino acids long. The V end was cut by 10 bases, the J end by 8 bases, with 8 bases between. Cohorts were based on clinical histories the participants reported. The rearrangement joins TRBV28 to TRBJ2-2; D unresolved. The sequenced sample consisted of PBMCs or T cells enriched from blood (not recorded which). The TCR comes from a woman aged 45 to 65 in a cohort exposed to, infected with or recovered from COVID-19 (not recorded which). The CDR3 is CATERGELFF. The CDR3 nucleotides read TGTGCCACCGAGAGGGGGGAGCTGTTTTTT.